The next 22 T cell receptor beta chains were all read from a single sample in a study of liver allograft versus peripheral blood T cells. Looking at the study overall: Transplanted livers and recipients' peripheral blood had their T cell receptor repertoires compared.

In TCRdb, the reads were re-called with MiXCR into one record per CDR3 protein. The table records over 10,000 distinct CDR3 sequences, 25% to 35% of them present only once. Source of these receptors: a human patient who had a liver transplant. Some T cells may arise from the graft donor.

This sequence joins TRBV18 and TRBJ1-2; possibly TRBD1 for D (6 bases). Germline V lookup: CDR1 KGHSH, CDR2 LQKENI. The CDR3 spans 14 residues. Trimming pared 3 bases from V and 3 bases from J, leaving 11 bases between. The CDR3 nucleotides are TGTGCCAGCTCACCTACAGGGAGGGACTATGGCTACACCTTC. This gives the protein CASSPTGRDYGYTF.

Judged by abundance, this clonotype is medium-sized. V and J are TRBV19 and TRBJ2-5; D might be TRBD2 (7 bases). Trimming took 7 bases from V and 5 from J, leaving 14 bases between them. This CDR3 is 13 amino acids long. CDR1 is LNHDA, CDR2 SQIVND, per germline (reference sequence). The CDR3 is CASKAGALETQYF. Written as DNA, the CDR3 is TGTGCCAGTAAGGCGGGGGCCCTGGAGACCCAGTACTTC. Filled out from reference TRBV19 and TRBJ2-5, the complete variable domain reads DGGITQSPKYLFRKEGQNVTLSCEQNLNHDAMYWYRQDPGQGLRLIYYSQIVNDFQKGDIAEGYSVSREKKESFPLTVTSAQKNPTAFYLCASKAGALETQYFGPGTRLLVL.

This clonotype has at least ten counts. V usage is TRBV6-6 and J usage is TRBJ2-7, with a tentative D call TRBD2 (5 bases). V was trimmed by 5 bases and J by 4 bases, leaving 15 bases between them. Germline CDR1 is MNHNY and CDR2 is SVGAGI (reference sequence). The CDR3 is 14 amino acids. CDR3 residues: CASSASTGEYEQYF. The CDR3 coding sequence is TGTGCCAGCAGTGCTTCGACCGGGGAATACGAGCAGTACTTC.

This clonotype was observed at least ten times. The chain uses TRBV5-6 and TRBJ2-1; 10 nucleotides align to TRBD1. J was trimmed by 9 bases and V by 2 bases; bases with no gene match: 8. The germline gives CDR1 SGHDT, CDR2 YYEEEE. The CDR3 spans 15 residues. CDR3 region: CASSFGTGVASEQFF. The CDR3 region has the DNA TGTGCCAGCAGCTTCGGGACAGGGGTTGCGAGTGAGCAGTTCTTC. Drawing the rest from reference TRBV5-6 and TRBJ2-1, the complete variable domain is DAGVTQSPTHLIKTRGQQVTLRCSPKSGHDTVSWYQQALGQGPQFIFQYYEEEERQRGNFPDRFSGHQFPNYSSELNVNALLLGDSALYLCASSFGTGVASEQFFGPGTRLTVL.

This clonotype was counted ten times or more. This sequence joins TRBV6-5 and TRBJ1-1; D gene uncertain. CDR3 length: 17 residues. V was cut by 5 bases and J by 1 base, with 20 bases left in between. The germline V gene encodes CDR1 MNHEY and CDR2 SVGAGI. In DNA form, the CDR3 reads TGTGCCAGCAGTCCCCCCCCCGGAGTTAGAGAGAACACTGAAGCTTTCTTT. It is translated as CASSPPPGVRENTEAFF.

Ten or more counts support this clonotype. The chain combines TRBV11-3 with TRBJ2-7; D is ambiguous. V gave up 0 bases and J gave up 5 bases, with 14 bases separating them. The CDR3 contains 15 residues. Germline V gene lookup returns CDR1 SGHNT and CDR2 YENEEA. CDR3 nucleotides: TGTGCCAGCAGCTTAGATCCCCAGGAGTCCAACGAGCAGTACTTC. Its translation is CASSLDPQESNEQYF.

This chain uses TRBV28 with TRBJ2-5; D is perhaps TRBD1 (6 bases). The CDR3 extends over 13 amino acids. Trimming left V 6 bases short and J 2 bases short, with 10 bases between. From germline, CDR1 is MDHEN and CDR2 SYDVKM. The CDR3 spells CASSGDIQETQYF. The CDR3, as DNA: TGTGCCAGCAGCGGGGACATACAAGAGACCCAGTACTTC. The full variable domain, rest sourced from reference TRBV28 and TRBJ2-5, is DVKVTQSSRYLVKRTGEKVFLECVQDMDHENMFWYRQDPGLGLRLIYFSYDVKMKEKGDIPEGYSVSREKKERFSLILESASTNQTSMYLCASSGDIQETQYFGPGTRLLVL.

As DNA, the CDR3 is TGTGCCAGCAGCTTGAACTCGATCTACGAGCAGTACTTC. Its protein product is CASSLNSIYEQYF. This rearrangement joins TRBV5-6 to TRBJ2-7; D is unclear. The CDR3 length is 13 residues. The V and J ends lost 1 base and 3 bases respectively, with 8 bases between them. Per germline, CDR1 SGHDT and CDR2 YYEEEE.

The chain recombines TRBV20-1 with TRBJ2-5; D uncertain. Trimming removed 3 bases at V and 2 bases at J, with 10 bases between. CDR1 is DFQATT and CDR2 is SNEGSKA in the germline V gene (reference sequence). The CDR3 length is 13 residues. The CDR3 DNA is TGCAGTGCTAGTCGGGCGGATCAAGAGACCCAGTACTTC. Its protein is CSASRADQETQYF.

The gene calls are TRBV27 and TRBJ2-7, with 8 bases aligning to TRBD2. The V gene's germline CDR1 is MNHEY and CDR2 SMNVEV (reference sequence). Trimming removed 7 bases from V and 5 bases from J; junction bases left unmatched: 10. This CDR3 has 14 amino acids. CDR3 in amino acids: CASKEAGVDHEQYF. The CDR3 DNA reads TGTGCCAGCAAGGAAGCGGGGGTGGATCACGAGCAGTACTTC.

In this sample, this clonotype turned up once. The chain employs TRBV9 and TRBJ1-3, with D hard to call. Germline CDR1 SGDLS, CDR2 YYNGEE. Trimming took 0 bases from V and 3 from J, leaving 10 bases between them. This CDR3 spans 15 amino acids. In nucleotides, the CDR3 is TGTGCCAGCAGCGTAGCTGTGGCTTATGGAAACACCATATATTTT. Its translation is CASSVAVAYGNTIYF. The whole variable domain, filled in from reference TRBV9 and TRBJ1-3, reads DSGVTQTPKHLITATGQRVTLRCSPRSGDLSVYWYQQSLDQGLQFLIQYYNGEERAKGNILERFSAQQFPDLHSELNLSSLELGDSALYFCASSVAVAYGNTIYFGEGSWLTVV.

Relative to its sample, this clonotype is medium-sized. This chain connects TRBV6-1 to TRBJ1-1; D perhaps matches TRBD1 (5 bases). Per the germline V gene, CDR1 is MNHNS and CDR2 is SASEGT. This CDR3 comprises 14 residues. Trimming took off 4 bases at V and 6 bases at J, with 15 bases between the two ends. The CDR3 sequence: CASSGSTGPSEAFF. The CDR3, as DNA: TGTGCCAGCAGTGGAAGTACGGGGCCCTCTGAAGCTTTCTTT.

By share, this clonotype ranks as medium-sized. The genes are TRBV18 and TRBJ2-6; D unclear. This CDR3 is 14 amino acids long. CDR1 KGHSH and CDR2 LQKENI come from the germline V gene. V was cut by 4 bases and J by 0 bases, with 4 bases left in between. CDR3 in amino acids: CASSQDSGANVLTF. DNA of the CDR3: TGTGCCAGCTCACAGGACTCTGGGGCCAACGTCCTGACTTTC.

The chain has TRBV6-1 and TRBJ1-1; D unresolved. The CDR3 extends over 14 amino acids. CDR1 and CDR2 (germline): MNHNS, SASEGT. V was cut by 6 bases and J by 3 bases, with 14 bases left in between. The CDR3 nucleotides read TGTGCCAGCAGAGAGGACCCTTCATACACTGAAGCTTTCTTT. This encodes CASREDPSYTEAFF.

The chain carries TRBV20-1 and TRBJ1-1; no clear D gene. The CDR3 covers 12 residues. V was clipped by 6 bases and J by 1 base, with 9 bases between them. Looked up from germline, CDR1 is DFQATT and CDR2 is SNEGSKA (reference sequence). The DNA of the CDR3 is TGCAGTGCCGTATCGGGGAACACTGAAGCTTTCTTT. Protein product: CSAVSGNTEAFF.

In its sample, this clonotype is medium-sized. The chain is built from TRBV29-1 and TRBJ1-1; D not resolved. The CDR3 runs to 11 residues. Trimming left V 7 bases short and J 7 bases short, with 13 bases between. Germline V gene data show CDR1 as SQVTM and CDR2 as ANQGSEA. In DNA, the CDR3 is TGCAGCGCCGGACGTGGGTTTGAAGCTTTCTTT. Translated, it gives CSAGRGFEAFF.

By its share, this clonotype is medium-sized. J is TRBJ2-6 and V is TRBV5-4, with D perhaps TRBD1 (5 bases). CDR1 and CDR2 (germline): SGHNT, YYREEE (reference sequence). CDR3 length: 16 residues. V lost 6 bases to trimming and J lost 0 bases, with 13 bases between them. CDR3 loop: CASTLVRDSGANVLTF. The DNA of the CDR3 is TGTGCCAGCACCCTGGTCAGGGACTCTGGGGCCAACGTCCTGACTTTC.

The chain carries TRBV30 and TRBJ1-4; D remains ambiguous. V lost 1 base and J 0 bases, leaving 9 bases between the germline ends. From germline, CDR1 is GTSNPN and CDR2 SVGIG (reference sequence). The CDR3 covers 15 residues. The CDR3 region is CAWSAQTSTNEKLFF. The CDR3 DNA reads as TGTGCCTGGAGTGCCCAGACCTCAACTAATGAAAAACTGTTTTTT.

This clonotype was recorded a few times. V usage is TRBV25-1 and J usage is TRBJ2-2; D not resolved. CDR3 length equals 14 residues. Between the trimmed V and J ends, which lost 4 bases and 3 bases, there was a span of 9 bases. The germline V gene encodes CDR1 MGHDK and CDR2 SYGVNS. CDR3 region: CASSVFLDTGELFF. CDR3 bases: TGTGCCAGCAGTGTGTTTTTGGACACCGGGGAGCTGTTTTTT.

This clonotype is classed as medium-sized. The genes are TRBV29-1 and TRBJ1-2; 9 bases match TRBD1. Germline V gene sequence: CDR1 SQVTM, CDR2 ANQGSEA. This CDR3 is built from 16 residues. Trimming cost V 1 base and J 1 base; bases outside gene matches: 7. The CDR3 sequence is CSVEGGQGTINYGYTF. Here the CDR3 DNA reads TGCAGCGTTGAAGGGGGACAGGGAACCATTAACTATGGCTACACCTTC.

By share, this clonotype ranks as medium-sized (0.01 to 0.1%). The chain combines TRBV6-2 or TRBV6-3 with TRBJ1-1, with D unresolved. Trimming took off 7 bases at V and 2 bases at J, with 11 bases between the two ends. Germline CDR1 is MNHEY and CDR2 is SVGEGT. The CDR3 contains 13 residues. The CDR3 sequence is CASTWTGNTEAFF. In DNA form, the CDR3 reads TGTGCCAGCACCTGGACGGGAAACACTGAAGCTTTCTTT.

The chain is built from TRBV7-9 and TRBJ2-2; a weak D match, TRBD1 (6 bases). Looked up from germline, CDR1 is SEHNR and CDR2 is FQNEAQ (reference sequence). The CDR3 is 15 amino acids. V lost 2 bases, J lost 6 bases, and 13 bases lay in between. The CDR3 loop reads CASSLRAGASGELFF. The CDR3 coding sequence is TGTGCCAGCAGCTTAAGGGCAGGGGCCTCCGGGGAGCTGTTTTTT.